This TCR beta chain was recorded in a study of T cells in Graves' hyperthyroidism and ophthalmopathy. Amplification yielded TCR beta CDR3 regions, with RNA transcripts as the source. During a first-round RT-PCR of the TCR CDR3, the HTBI primer set was used. One entry per CDR3 protein, called by TCRdb with MiXCR from the multiplex PCR reads. This repertoire shows some 800,000 distinct CDR3 sequences, 38% found once; its top ten account for 7.5% to 9.5%. The sample was blood. The sequence derives from a man aged 18 to 35 with Graves' hyperthyroidism.

This CDR3 reads CSVEAGGLKNEKLFF. CDR3 nucleotides: TGCAGCGTTGAAGCAGGGGGACTAAAGAATGAAAAACTGTTTTTT. The J gene is TRBJ1-4, the V gene TRBV29-1, with 7 bases identical to TRBD1. This CDR3 has 15 amino acids. CDR1 is SQVTM, CDR2 ANQGSEA, per germline. Trimming cost V 1 base and J 5 bases; bases outside gene matches: 7.